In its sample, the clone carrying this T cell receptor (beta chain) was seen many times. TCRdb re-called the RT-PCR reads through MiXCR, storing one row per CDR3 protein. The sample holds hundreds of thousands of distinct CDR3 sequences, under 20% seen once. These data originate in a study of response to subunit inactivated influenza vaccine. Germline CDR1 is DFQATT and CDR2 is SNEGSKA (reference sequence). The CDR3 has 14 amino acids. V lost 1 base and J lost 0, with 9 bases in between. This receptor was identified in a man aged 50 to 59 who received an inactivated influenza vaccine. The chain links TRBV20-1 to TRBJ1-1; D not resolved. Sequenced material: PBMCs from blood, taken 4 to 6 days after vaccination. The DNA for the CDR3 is TGCAGTGCTAGAGCCCGTGTCATGAACACTGAAGCTTTCTTT. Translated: CSARARVMNTEAFF.